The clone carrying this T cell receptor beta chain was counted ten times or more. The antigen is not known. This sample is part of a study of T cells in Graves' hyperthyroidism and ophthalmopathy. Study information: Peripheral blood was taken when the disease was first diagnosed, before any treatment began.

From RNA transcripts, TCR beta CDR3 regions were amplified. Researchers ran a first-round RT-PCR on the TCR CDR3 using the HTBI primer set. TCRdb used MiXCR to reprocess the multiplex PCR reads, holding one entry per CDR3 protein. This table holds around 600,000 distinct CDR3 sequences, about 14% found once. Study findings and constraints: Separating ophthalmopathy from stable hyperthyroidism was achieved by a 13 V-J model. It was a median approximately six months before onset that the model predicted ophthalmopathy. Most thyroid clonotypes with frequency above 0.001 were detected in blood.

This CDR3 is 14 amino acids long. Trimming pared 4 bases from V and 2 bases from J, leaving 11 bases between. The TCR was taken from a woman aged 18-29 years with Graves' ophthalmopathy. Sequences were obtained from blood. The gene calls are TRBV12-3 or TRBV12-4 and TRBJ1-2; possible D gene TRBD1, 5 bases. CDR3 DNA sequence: TGTGCCAGCAGTTCAGGGCCTTCCAACTATGGCTACACCTTC. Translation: CASSSGPSNYGYTF.